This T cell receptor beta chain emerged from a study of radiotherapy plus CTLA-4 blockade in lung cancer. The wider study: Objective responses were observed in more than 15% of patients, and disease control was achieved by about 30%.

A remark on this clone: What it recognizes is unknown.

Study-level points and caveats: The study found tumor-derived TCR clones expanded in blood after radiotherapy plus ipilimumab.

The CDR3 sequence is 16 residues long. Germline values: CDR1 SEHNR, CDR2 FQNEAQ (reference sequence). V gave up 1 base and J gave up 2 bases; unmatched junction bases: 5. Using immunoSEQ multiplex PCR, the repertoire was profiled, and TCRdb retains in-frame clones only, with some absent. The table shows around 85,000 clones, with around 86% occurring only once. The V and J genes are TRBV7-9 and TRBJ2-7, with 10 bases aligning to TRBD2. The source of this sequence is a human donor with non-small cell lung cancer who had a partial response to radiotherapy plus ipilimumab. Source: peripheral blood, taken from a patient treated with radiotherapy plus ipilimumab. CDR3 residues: CASSLGLAGFPYEQYV. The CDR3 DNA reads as TGTGCCAGCAGCTTAGGACTAGCGGGTTTTCCCTACGAGCAGTACGTC.